The T cell receptor (beta chain) described here comes from a study of OX40 agonist ivuxolimab in advanced cancers. The wider study: Dose-escalation cases comprised hepatocellular carcinoma, melanoma, renal cell or head and neck cancer. Of the participants, roughly 40% had some prior anti-PD-1, anti-PD-L1 or anti-CTLA-4 therapy, which was allowed.

Generated by immunoSEQ multiplex PCR, the TCRdb table keeps only in-frame clones and is missing some. The sample has more than 40,000 clones, roughly four fifths seen once. The TCR originated in an adult with an advanced solid tumor such as melanoma, head and neck, liver or kidney cancer. Here the sequenced sample was CD4+ or CD8+ T cells sorted from blood, taken in a trial of the OX40 agonist ivuxolimab.

The CDR3, as DNA: TGTGCCAGCAGCTTAACTCGGGGGGAGCAGTTCTTC. Protein: CASSLTRGEQFF. The chain has TRBV7-2 and TRBJ2-1; D is perhaps TRBD2 (6 bases). Germline V gene sequence: CDR1 SGHTA, CDR2 FQGNSA. Trimming left V 2 bases short and J 10 bases short, with 9 bases between. The CDR3 covers 12 residues.